What follows are 7 T cell receptor beta chains derived from one specimen sequenced in a study of early T cells in non-severe SARS-CoV-2 infection. TCRdb re-called the 5' RACE reads with MiXCR, one entry per CDR3 protein. The repertoire holds 90,000 to 130,000 distinct CDR3 sequences, with 9% to 13% as singletons. Sequencing was performed on whole blood. The receptors here all came from an adult who was a healthcare worker with PCR-confirmed SARS-CoV-2 infection or an uninfected control (not recorded which).

This clonotype turned up a few times. J is TRBJ2-3 and V is TRBV3-1, with no clear D. Germline CDR1 is LGHDT and CDR2 is YNNKEL (reference sequence). The CDR3 consists of 12 residues. V shed 0 bases and J shed 7 bases, with 5 bases lying between them. DNA of the CDR3: TGTGCCAGCAGCCAAGACATGAATACGCAGTATTTT. It translates to CASSQDMNTQYF.

The V and J genes are TRBV10-1 and TRBJ2-3; tentatively, D is TRBD1 (5 bases). Germline CDR1 is WNHNN and CDR2 is SYGVQD (reference sequence). Trimming took 4 bases from V and 9 from J, leaving 14 bases between them. The length of the CDR3 is 13 residues. The chain's CDR3 is CASSVSLGATQYF. CDR3 sequence (DNA): TGCGCCAGCAGTGTTTCACTTGGGGCCACGCAGTATTTT.

In this sample, this clonotype turned up many times. V gene TRBV6-1 combines with J gene TRBJ2-1; D not resolved. V lost 0 bases to trimming and J lost 10 bases, with 13 bases between them. Germline assignment: CDR1 MNHNS and CDR2 SASEGT. CDR3 length equals 14 residues. This CDR3 reads CASSEAWDLGEQFF. The CDR3 nucleotides read TGTGCCAGCAGTGAAGCATGGGATTTGGGAGAGCAGTTCTTC.

This clonotype has only one observation. With a much larger clone just one base away, this may be a read error. CDR3 residues: CANSPGGGTGTQYF. For the CDR3, the DNA is TGTGCCAACTCACCGGGTGGAGGTACAGGTACGCAGTATTTT. V gene TRBV18 combines with J gene TRBJ2-3, with D possibly being TRBD1 or TRBD2 (5 bases each). Germline values: CDR1 KGHSH, CDR2 LQKENI. This CDR3 spans 14 amino acids.

The chain combines TRBV6-6 with TRBJ1-5; no reliable D call. Germline V lookup: CDR1 MNHNY, CDR2 SVGAGI (reference sequence). Deletions cut 5 bases from V and 7 bases from J, with 18 bases between. This CDR3 has 15 residues. The CDR3 is CASSDNGGFVQPQHF. As DNA, the CDR3 is TGTGCCAGCAGTGACAACGGAGGGTTTGTCCAGCCCCAGCATTTT.

In its sample, this clonotype was seen a few times. The V and J genes are TRBV20-1 and TRBJ2-5; 11 positions agree with TRBD2. From germline, CDR1 is DFQATT and CDR2 SNEGSKA (reference sequence). V shed 3 bases and J 2 bases; nucleotides not matched to a gene: 11. The CDR3 consists of 17 residues. CDR3: CSARTVLAGGTQETQYF. The CDR3 DNA reads as TGCAGTGCTAGGACAGTTCTAGCGGGGGGCACTCAAGAGACCCAGTACTTC.

This clonotype was counted between two and nine times. The gene calls are TRBV7-2 and TRBJ2-7; 7 bases map to TRBD1. Looked up from germline, CDR1 is SGHTA and CDR2 is FQGNSA. Trimming removed 5 bases from V and 4 bases from J; junction bases left unmatched: 11. CDR3 length equals 15 residues. CDR3: CASSPRQGWSYEQYF. As DNA, the CDR3 is TGTGCCAGCAGCCCCCGACAGGGCTGGAGTTACGAGCAGTACTTC.